The 5 T cell receptor beta chains reported below all come from one sample, sequenced in a study of T cell repertoires in cytomegalovirus infection. These receptors' antigens are unknown. TCRdb re-analysed the reads in MiXCR, keeping a single row per CDR3 protein. The sample records fewer than 60,000 distinct CDR3 sequences, around a fifth being singletons. The sample in question was CD8+ T cells from cultured PBMCs, obtained from culture after CMV antigen stimulation. The receptors stem from a human donor in good health (CMV status not recorded). Some clones in this sample may be carry-over from other donors' samples.

This chain connects TRBV28 to TRBJ1-1, with a possible D match to TRBD1 (6 bases). Trimming took 0 bases from V and 7 from J, leaving 12 bases between them. Germline V CDR1 and CDR2: MDHEN, SYDVKM. CDR3 length: 14 residues. The CDR3, as DNA: TGTGCCAGCAGTTTATGGCAGGGGAGGAATGAAGCTTTCTTT. Amino acids: CASSLWQGRNEAFF.

The chain has TRBV11-3 and TRBJ1-2; 7 nucleotides line up with TRBD1. CDR3 length: 16 residues. Germline-derived CDR1 and CDR2 are SGHNT and YENEEA. V was clipped by 5 bases and J by 8 bases; unmatched bases: 17. CDR3 nucleotide sequence: TGTGCCAGCAGCCGCCCCCTCCGGGACAGAAAGGGAGGCTACACCTTC. Amino acid sequence: CASSRPLRDRKGGYTF.

The chain has TRBV7-2 and TRBJ2-5; 10 bases map to TRBD2. Trimming removed 4 bases from V and 5 bases from J; junction bases left unmatched: 7. The CDR3 runs 15 residues. Germline loops: CDR1 SGHTA, CDR2 FQGNSA. The CDR3 spells CASSWVAGGLETQYF. The CDR3 nucleotides read TGTGCCAGCAGCTGGGTAGCGGGGGGCCTGGAGACCCAGTACTTC.

This chain uses TRBV6-5 with TRBJ2-5, with 11 bases lining up with TRBD1. This CDR3 spans 14 amino acids. V was pared by 6 bases and J by 5 bases, with 5 bases of the junction left unmatched. Germline CDR1 MNHEY, CDR2 SVGAGI. Here the CDR3 reads CASRLGTGGETQYF. CDR3 in DNA: TGTGCCAGCAGACTCGGGACAGGGGGTGAGACCCAGTACTTC.

This clonotype has just a few counts. V is TRBV6-1 and J is TRBJ2-7; D possibly uses TRBD1 or TRBD2 (6 bases each). The V end was cut by 1 base, the J end by 0 bases, with 13 bases between. This CDR3 is built from 16 residues. Germline V gives CDR1 MNHNS, CDR2 SASEGT. DNA for the CDR3: TGTGCCAGCAGTGAAGGCAGGGGACTGAACTCCTACGAGCAGTACTTC. It specifies CASSEGRGLNSYEQYF.